One sample yielded the 29 T cell receptor beta chains listed below, sequenced in a study of blood T cell repertoires in COVID-19. Generated by immunoSEQ multiplex PCR, the TCRdb table keeps only in-frame clones and is missing some. The repertoire holds approximately 110,000 clones, with around 89% as singletons. The sequenced material came from peripheral blood. Receptors were obtained from a woman of 80 years or more with acute or convalescent COVID-19.

This chain links TRBV30 with TRBJ1-1; the D gene is possibly TRBD1 (5 bases). CDR1 is GTSNPN, CDR2 SVGIG, per germline (reference sequence). This CDR3 contains 15 residues. V dropped 0 bases and J dropped 2 bases, with 13 bases sitting between them. CDR3 DNA: TGTGCCTGGAGTGTAGGGGAGGGTTTAAACACTGAAGCTTTCTTT. Protein sequence: CAWSVGEGLNTEAFF. The full variable domain, completed using reference TRBV30 and TRBJ1-1, is SQTIHQWPATLVQPVGSPLSLECTVEGTSNPNLYWYRQAAGRGLQLLFYSVGIGQISSEVPQNLSASRPQDRQFILSSKKLLLSDSGFYLCAWSVGEGLNTEAFFGQGTRLTVV.

This clone was detected only once. The rearrangement joins TRBV28 to TRBJ2-7, with 9 nucleotides matching TRBD1. The ends lost 8 bases at V and 1 base at J; junction bases unmatched: 6. This CDR3 contains 14 residues. CDR1 and CDR2 from the germline V gene are MDHEN and SYDVKM. The CDR3 DNA reads as TGTGCCAGCGGGGGACAGGGACCTTCCTACGAGCAGTACTTC. It translates to CASGGQGPSYEQYF. The whole variable domain, filled in from reference TRBV28 and TRBJ2-7, reads DVKVTQSSRYLVKRTGEKVFLECVQDMDHENMFWYRQDPGLGLRLIYFSYDVKMKEKGDIPEGYSVSREKKERFSLILESASTNQTSMYLCASGGQGPSYEQYFGPGTRLTVT.

This chain links TRBV29-1 with TRBJ2-7; TRBD1 agrees at 7 bases. V gave up 4 bases and J gave up 2 bases; unmatched junction bases: 5. From germline, CDR1 is SQVTM and CDR2 ANQGSEA. The CDR3 covers 13 residues. The CDR3 here is CSVVAGGAYEQYF. DNA of the CDR3: TGCAGCGTTGTTGCAGGGGGAGCCTACGAGCAGTACTTC.

The V and J genes are TRBV6-4 and TRBJ1-6, with 9 bases that match TRBD1. V shed 3 bases and J 9 bases; nucleotides not matched to a gene: 3. CDR3 length: 14 residues. Per germline, CDR1 MRHNA and CDR2 SNTAGT. CDR3 sequence reads: CASSEQGASSPLHF. The CDR3 DNA follows: TGTGCCAGCAGTGAACAGGGGGCGAGTTCACCCCTCCACTTT.

V and J are TRBV6-5 and TRBJ2-7, with 7 nucleotides matching TRBD1. The germline CDR1 and CDR2 sequences are MNHEY and SVGAGI. V was pared by 6 bases and J by 9 bases, with 8 bases of the junction left unmatched. The CDR3 has 12 amino acids. CDR3 amino acids: CASSLDRVRQYF. The DNA for the CDR3 is TGTGCCAGCAGCTTAGACAGGGTGCGGCAGTACTTC.

This rearrangement joins TRBV19 to TRBJ2-5; 10 bases line up with TRBD1. This CDR3 is 15 amino acids long. The junction had 4 bases not matched to a gene; V was cut back by 1 base and J by 5 bases. The germline gives CDR1 LNHDA, CDR2 SQIVND (reference sequence). In nucleotides, the CDR3 is TGTGCCAGTAGTATAGGGACAGGGGGGGCGGAGACCCAGTACTTC. Its protein is CASSIGTGGAETQYF.

This chain uses TRBV7-3 with TRBJ2-1; 13 bases agree with TRBD2. Looked up from germline, CDR1 is SGHTA and CDR2 is FQGTGA. V lost 3 bases, J lost 5 bases, and 7 bases stayed unmatched. The CDR3 sequence is 17 residues long. The CDR3 coding sequence is TGTGCCAGCAGCTTTTCACCGGGACTAGCGGGGCACAATGAGCAGTTCTTC. Translating gives CASSFSPGLAGHNEQFF.

The V gene is TRBV5-6, the J gene TRBJ1-6; a weak D match, TRBD1 (5 bases). Germline values: CDR1 SGHDT, CDR2 YYEEEE. CDR3 length equals 14 residues. Trimming stripped 4 bases from V and 3 bases from J, with 8 bases between. The CDR3 spells CASSRQLYNSPLHF. The DNA of the CDR3 is TGTGCCAGCAGCCGACAGCTCTATAATTCACCCCTCCACTTT. Full variable domain (rest looked up from reference TRBV5-6 and TRBJ1-6): DAGVTQSPTHLIKTRGQQVTLRCSPKSGHDTVSWYQQALGQGPQFIFQYYEEEERQRGNFPDRFSGHQFPNYSSELNVNALLLGDSALYLCASSRQLYNSPLHFGNGTRLTVT.

This clone has only one observation. This CDR3 is CASSLGSGGPHSLADTQYF. The DNA for the CDR3 is TGTGCCAGCAGCTTGGGATCCGGGGGGCCTCATTCCCTGGCAGATACGCAGTATTTT. This chain joins TRBV5-4 and TRBJ2-3, with D possibly being TRBD2 (7 bases). CDR3 length: 19 residues. V was shortened by 0 bases and J by 4 bases, with 24 bases between the two germline ends. Germline V lookup: CDR1 SGHNT, CDR2 YYREEE (reference sequence).

The genes are TRBV18 and TRBJ2-1; D perhaps matches TRBD2 (7 bases). The V gene lost 4 bases and the J gene lost 7 bases, with 14 bases spanning the gap. Germline assignment: CDR1 KGHSH and CDR2 LQKENI. The CDR3 spans 14 residues. The CDR3 nucleotides are TGTGCCAGCTCACTTCAAGGGGGAGGGAATGAGCAGTTCTTC. Translating it yields CASSLQGGGNEQFF.

The genes are TRBV2 and TRBJ1-1; 7 bases are shared with TRBD1. CDR3 length equals 13 residues. Unmatched junction bases numbered 10, after V lost 11 bases and J lost 4 bases. Germline CDR1 reads SNHLY; CDR2 reads FYNNEI. CDR3 nucleotide sequence: TGTGCCGGAAGGATAGGGGGCGGCACTGAAGCTTTCTTT. Amino acid sequence: CAGRIGGGTEAFF.

J is TRBJ2-3 and V is TRBV30; 9 positions match TRBD1. The germline gives CDR1 GTSNPN, CDR2 SVGIG (reference sequence). V lost 4 bases to trimming and J lost 1 base; unmatched junction nucleotides: 6. CDR3 length: 15 residues. CDR3 residues: CAWTGGQGRTDTQYF. The CDR3 region has the DNA TGTGCCTGGACCGGGGGACAGGGTCGCACAGATACGCAGTATTTT.

The V call is TRBV18, the J call TRBJ2-7; D gene uncertain. CDR1 KGHSH and CDR2 LQKENI come from the germline V gene. The CDR3 is made up of 14 amino acids. V was pared by 1 base and J by 1 base, with 8 bases between. CDR3: CASSPLTGSYEQYF. CDR3 bases: TGTGCCAGCTCACCACTAACGGGTTCCTACGAGCAGTACTTC. The whole variable domain, filled in from reference TRBV18 and TRBJ2-7, reads NAGVMQNPRHLVRRRGQEARLRCSPMKGHSHVYWYRQLPEEGLKFMVYLQKENIIDESGMPKERFSAEFPKEGPSILRIQQVVRGDSAAYFCASSPLTGSYEQYFGPGTRLTVT.

The DNA of the CDR3 is TGTGCCAGCAGCACCGGGACAGGGGGGTCCCACGAGCAGTACTTC. This encodes CASSTGTGGSHEQYF. J is TRBJ2-7 and V is TRBV28; 11 bases align to TRBD1. This CDR3 region has 15 residues. The trim removed 6 bases at V and 5 bases at J, leaving 9 bases unmatched. Germline V gene lookup returns CDR1 MDHEN and CDR2 SYDVKM.

This clone has just one count. V gene TRBV28 combines with J gene TRBJ1-1; D is undetermined. V was cut by 4 bases and J by 0 bases, with 15 bases left in between. This CDR3 has 16 residues. CDR1 and CDR2 (germline): MDHEN, SYDVKM. The CDR3 loop reads CASSSLIDNMNTEAFF. In DNA, the CDR3 is TGTGCCAGCAGTTCCCTAATCGACAACATGAACACTGAAGCTTTCTTT. The variable domain in full, with the rest retrieved from reference TRBV28 and TRBJ1-1, is DVKVTQSSRYLVKRTGEKVFLECVQDMDHENMFWYRQDPGLGLRLIYFSYDVKMKEKGDIPEGYSVSREKKERFSLILESASTNQTSMYLCASSSLIDNMNTEAFFGQGTRLTVV.

V is TRBV10-3 and J is TRBJ2-1; maybe TRBD1 (5 bases). CDR3 length: 13 amino acids. The V end lost 5 bases, the J end lost 8 bases, and 13 bases lay between the germline ends. Germline V lookup: CDR1 ENHRY, CDR2 SYGVKD. CDR3 loop: CAISPGSPDEQFF. CDR3 sequence (DNA): TGTGCCATCAGTCCAGGGTCGCCGGATGAGCAGTTCTTC.

The chain links TRBV7-8 to TRBJ1-1; D is uncertain. The CDR3 contains 13 residues. V gave up 2 bases and J gave up 5 bases, with 9 bases separating them. Germline lookup yields CDR1 SGHVS and CDR2 FQNEAQ. This chain's CDR3 is CASSLSGSTEAFF. The CDR3 bases are TGTGCCAGCAGCTTATCTGGTAGTACTGAAGCTTTCTTT.

V gene TRBV7-2 combines with J gene TRBJ2-2; TRBD1 might be the D (6 bases). Germline CDR1 SGHTA, CDR2 FQGNSA. V was cut by 0 bases and J by 9 bases, with 8 bases left in between. The CDR3 contains 13 residues. The CDR3 sequence is CASSLAGGRELFF. The CDR3 bases are TGTGCCAGCAGCTTAGCAGGGGGACGGGAGCTGTTTTTT.

The chain joins TRBV15 to TRBJ2-7; no reliable D call. Germline CDR1 reads LNHNV; CDR2 reads YYDKDF (reference sequence). The CDR3 runs 13 residues. The ends were cut back, 0 bases at V and 0 bases at J, with 3 bases in the middle. CDR3 coding DNA: TGTGCCACCAGCAGAGACAGCTCCTACGAGCAGTACTTC. It encodes CATSRDSSYEQYF.

This clone was recorded once. The rearrangement uses TRBV19 and TRBJ1-5; 7 bases align to TRBD1. Germline assignment: CDR1 LNHDA and CDR2 SQIVND (reference sequence). The V segment lost 8 bases and the J segment 0 bases; nucleotides outside the gene matches: 13. CDR3 length: 17 amino acids. CDR3 in DNA: TGTGCCAGTCGATCACAGGGGAGCCTGCCTAGCAATCAGCCCCAGCATTTT. The encoded protein is CASRSQGSLPSNQPQHF.

V gene TRBV27 combines with J gene TRBJ2-2, with 8 positions matching TRBD2. CDR1 is MNHEY, CDR2 SMNVEV, per germline (reference sequence). Unmatched junction bases numbered 6, after V lost 10 bases and J lost 2 bases. The CDR3 has 14 residues. CDR3 DNA sequence: TGTGCCACTCGTCTAGCGGGTAACACCGGGGAGCTGTTTTTT. Protein sequence: CATRLAGNTGELFF.

V is TRBV6-5 and J is TRBJ1-2; TRBD1 matches at 7 bases. The CDR3 is 15 residues long. The V gene end was trimmed by 2 bases and the J gene end by 4 bases; junction bases not matched to a gene: 7. Germline lookup yields CDR1 MNHEY and CDR2 SVGAGI. CDR3 sequence (DNA): TGTGCCAGCAGTTACAAGACAGGGTTGGGCTATGGCTACACCTTC. As protein: CASSYKTGLGYGYTF.

The chain is built from TRBV13 and TRBJ2-5; D possibly corresponds to TRBD1 (5 bases). CDR3 length: 13 residues. Per the germline V gene, CDR1 is PRHDT and CDR2 is FYEKMQ (reference sequence). Trimming stripped 3 bases from V and 7 bases from J, with 12 bases between. The CDR3 loop reads CASSLGPGGTQYF. CDR3 DNA sequence: TGTGCCAGCAGCTTGGGGCCCGGCGGGACCCAGTACTTC.

As to this clone: Germline is not matched at one junction end, which may reflect a read error. The chain uses TRBV14 and TRBJ2-1; 9 bases match TRBD2. The germline gives CDR1 SGHDN, CDR2 FVKESK. This CDR3 spans 12 amino acids. CDR3 sequence reads: CASSHSSGARVF. CDR3 coding DNA: TGTGCCAGCAGCCATTCTAGCGGGGCGAGGGTCTTC. Full variable domain (missing parts from reference TRBV14 and TRBJ2-1): EAGVTQFPSHSVIEKGQTVTLRCDPISGHDNLYWYRRVMGKEIKFLLHFVKESKQDESGMPNNRFLAERTGGTYSTLKVQPAELEDSGVYFCASSHSSGARVFGPGTRLTVL.

This clone was found a few times. This rearrangement joins TRBV29-1 to TRBJ1-2; D is unresolved. CDR1 is SQVTM, CDR2 ANQGSEA, per germline. The CDR3 spans 12 residues. The CDR3 sequence is CMINDGGYGYTF. In DNA, the CDR3 is TGCATGATTAACGATGGCGGCTATGGCTACACCTTC.

The genes are TRBV9 and TRBJ2-3; 7 bases map to TRBD1. CDR1 SGDLS and CDR2 YYNGEE come from the germline V gene. Trimming removed 4 bases from V and 6 bases from J; junction bases left unmatched: 29. The CDR3 sequence is 21 residues long. CDR3 in amino acids: CASSPRVVGLAGGSLGDTQYF. The CDR3 bases are TGTGCCAGCAGCCCCCGGGTGGTGGGTTTGGCAGGGGGATCCCTTGGGGATACGCAGTATTTT.

This clone is hyperexpanded by share. V usage is TRBV3-1 (or the pseudogene TRBV3-2) and J usage is TRBJ1-1; D gene ambiguous. The CDR3 contains 14 residues. The germline V and J ends were trimmed by 0 bases and 7 bases, with 12 bases remaining between them. In germline, CDR1 is LGHDT, CDR2 YNNKEL (reference sequence). The DNA of the CDR3 is TGTGCCAGCAGCCAAGATATTGGCGGTGATGAAGCTTTCTTT. It is translated as CASSQDIGGDEAFF.

The gene calls are TRBV28 and TRBJ1-2, with D perhaps matching TRBD1 (6 bases). The CDR3 is made up of 14 amino acids. From germline, CDR1 is MDHEN and CDR2 SYDVKM. V was cut by 2 bases and J by 5 bases, with 12 bases left in between. The CDR3 DNA sequence: TGTGCCAGCAGTTTAGGGCAGGGGCGGTATGGCTACACCTTC. Its protein is CASSLGQGRYGYTF.

This chain connects TRBV27 to TRBJ1-2; possibly TRBD1 for D (6 bases). The V and J ends lost 1 base and 4 bases respectively, with 13 bases between them. The CDR3 covers 15 residues. CDR1 and CDR2 from the germline V gene are MNHEY and SMNVEV (reference sequence). CDR3 sequence reads: CASSLFGGPGYGYTF. In nucleotides, the CDR3 is TGTGCCAGCAGTTTATTTGGGGGCCCAGGCTATGGCTACACCTTC.